This paragraph covers one T cell receptor (beta chain) sequence. Trimming pared 1 base from V and 5 bases from J, leaving 11 bases between. The germline V gene encodes CDR1 MGHRA and CDR2 YSYEKL. This CDR3 is built from 14 residues. RNA in amounts of 0.5 to 1 ug was reverse transcribed with random hexamers. With immunoSEQ multiplex PCR, TCR beta CDR3 was amplified across 54 Vbeta and 13 Jbeta. TCRdb called the immunoSEQ multiplex PCR reads again in MiXCR, with one record for every CDR3 protein. The sample records about 200,000 distinct CDR3 sequences, approximately 90% being singletons. This sample stems from a study of CD8 T cells in Susac syndrome. In blood CD8+ and CD4+ T cells, TCR beta underwent sequencing. Control patients had untreated stable or active relapsing-remitting multiple sclerosis by revised McDonald criteria. Negative isolation was applied to CD8+ and CD4+ T cells, and FACS enrichment was applied to TEMRA cells.

The TCR originated in a human donor with multiple sclerosis. V and J are TRBV4-1 and TRBJ2-5; D call uncertain. Specimen: CD8+ T cells from PBMCs. CDR3 sequence (DNA): TGCGCCAGCAGCCAAGTAATGTTGGGGGAGACCCAGTACTTC. This gives the protein CASSQVMLGETQYF.